Listed here is a single TCR beta chain. Methods used by the authors: Scientists estimated how many nucleated cells there were by amplifying reference gene primers. The data were produced by immunoSEQ multiplex PCR, yet TCRdb's version contains in-frame clones alone and is incomplete. V and J calls plus clone size are reproduced from that table; the DNA served to infer D and trimming. The table has approximately 170,000 clones, roughly 88% seen once; the top ten hold 6.9%. These data belong to a study of blood T cell repertoires in COVID-19. Study overall: The United States, Italy and Spain provided the acute and convalescent COVID-19 samples. T cells, B-cell-depleted T cells, or PBMCs provided the cDNA or gDNA that served as material.

Germline V lookup: CDR1 SEHNR, CDR2 FQNEAQ (reference sequence). This CDR3 spans 17 amino acids. V was clipped by 5 bases and J by 4 bases; unmatched bases: 9. Seattle's enrolled individuals joined amid active infection and were then monitored longitudinally. The receptor's source is an elderly man with COVID-19, enrolled during active disease. V and J are TRBV7-9 and TRBJ2-3; 13 bases match TRBD2. The sequenced sample was peripheral blood. The chain's CDR3 is CASSQPTSGGAADTQYF. CDR3 sequence (DNA): TGTGCCAGCAGCCAACCTACTAGCGGGGGGGCCGCAGATACGCAGTATTTT.